This T cell receptor beta chain was sequenced in a study of pediatric ulcerative colitis (dated by TCRdb to the late 2010s). Some background on the complete study: Of the ulcerative colitis patients, about 7 had pancolitis and two had left-sided colitis, and histology in every patient was consistent with ulcerative colitis. About nine newly diagnosed, treatment-naive pediatric ulcerative colitis patients and four non-IBD control children each provided paired blood and rectal samples. By Pediatric Ulcerative Colitis Activity Index, two patients had mild disease, several had moderate disease and three had acute severe colitis.

Study-wide conclusions, independent of this receptor: Blood-derived T cells may have been included in the rectal pinch biopsies, particularly in patients with overt colitis. Significantly higher autologous blood-rectal clonal overlap was found in ulcerative colitis patients than in controls, which suggested increased T cell trafficking to inflamed tissue. Because repertoires were derived from total lymphocyte DNA, patterns in rare subsets such as regulatory T cells may not have been reflected. The healthy control group was small, consisting of only a handful of individuals. For technical reasons, blood samples from a couple of patients gave substantially fewer templates, and these samples were excluded from the blood-rectal overlap analysis. Rectal repertoire features separated controls, mild-moderate and acute severe colitis patients; acute severe colitis showed reduced rectal diversity due to clonal expansions. Two rectal CDR3 clonotypes turned up in every ulcerative colitis patient but in none of the controls.

From the cysteine through the phenylalanine, the CDR3 covers 16 amino acids. The kept DNA is CDR3 alone, 48 bases in frame from the first base. V loses 0 bases, J loses 4 bases, and the germline ends lie 13 bases apart. The CDR1 and CDR2 encoded by the germline V gene are MNHNS and SASEGT. Through the immunoSEQ TRB Survey service, multiplex V and J primers were used to amplify rearranged CDR3 beta regions from genomic DNA. To keep depth equal across samples, survey-level sequencing depth of up to 500,000 reads per sample was applied. The libraries were purified, combined into pools and sequenced with Illumina technology. On the authors' methods: Productive clonality, sample overlap, pairwise scatters, CDR3 beta length, V/D/J gene usage and productiveness were assessed with immunoSEQ online tools. Calculated diversity was the number of unique rearrangements divided by total templates times 100; Shannon and Simpson indices were also computed. Z-score normalized data were analyzed by principal component analysis with the R prcomp function and the ggbiplot package. Morisita's index was used to measure clonal overlap between blood and rectum within each subject. The table comes from immuneACCESS by way of TCRdb, which keeps in-frame sequences with V and J called. Part of the clones is missing from these tables; in studies checked, under half for an unresolved V gene and the rest for unknown reasons. The V and J calls and clone size come from that table; D and trimming were worked out from the DNA. The sample yields approximately 37,000 clones; 75% were counted once. In total, the top ten clones hold around 7.8% of the sample.

Remarks on this clone: Which antigen it targets is not known. Base-call qualities are not available, and no considerably larger clone is one nucleotide away.

One to two pinch biopsies were taken from the rectum for research during colonoscopy. No immunosuppressive medication had been given to the ulcerative colitis patients before the diagnostic colonoscopy. Before DNA was isolated, the rectal biopsies underwent proteinase K digestion. The Wizard kit (Promega) was used to extract genomic DNA from the blood and intestinal samples. Sequenced: gut tissue. Here the chain combines TRBV6-1 and TRBJ1-3; the D gene assignment is ambiguous. The sequence derives from a boy between 5 and 17 years old with severe ulcerative colitis. The sequenced DNA: TGTGCCAGCAGTGAAGCGTTGGGTGGGCGAGGAAACACCATATATTTT. Its translation is CASSEALGGRGNTIYF.